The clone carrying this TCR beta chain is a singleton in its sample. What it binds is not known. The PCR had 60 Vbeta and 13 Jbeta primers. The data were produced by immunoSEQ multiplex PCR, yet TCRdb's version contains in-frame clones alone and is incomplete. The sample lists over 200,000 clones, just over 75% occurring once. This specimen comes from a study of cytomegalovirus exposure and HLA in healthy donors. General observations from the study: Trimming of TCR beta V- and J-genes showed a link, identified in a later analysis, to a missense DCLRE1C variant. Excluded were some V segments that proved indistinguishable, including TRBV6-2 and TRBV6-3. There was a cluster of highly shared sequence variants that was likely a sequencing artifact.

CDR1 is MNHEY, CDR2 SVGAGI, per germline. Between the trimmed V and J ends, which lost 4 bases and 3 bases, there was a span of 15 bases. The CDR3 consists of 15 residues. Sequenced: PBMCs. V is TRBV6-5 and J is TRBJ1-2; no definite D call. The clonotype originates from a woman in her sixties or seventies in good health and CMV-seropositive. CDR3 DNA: TGTGCCAGCAGTTCCTCAGCTTTCCGGTACTATGGCTACACCTTC. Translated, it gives CASSSSAFRYYGYTF.